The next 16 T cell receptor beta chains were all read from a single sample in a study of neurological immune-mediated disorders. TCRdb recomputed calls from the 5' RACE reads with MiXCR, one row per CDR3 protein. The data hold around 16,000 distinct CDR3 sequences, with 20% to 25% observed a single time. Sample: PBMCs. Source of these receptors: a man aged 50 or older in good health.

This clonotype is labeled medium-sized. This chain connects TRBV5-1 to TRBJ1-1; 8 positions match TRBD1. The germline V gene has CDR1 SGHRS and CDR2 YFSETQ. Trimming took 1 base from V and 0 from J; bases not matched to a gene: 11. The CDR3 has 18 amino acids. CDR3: CASSLRPIGQGLNTEAFF. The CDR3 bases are TGCGCCAGCAGCTTGCGCCCTATCGGACAGGGATTGAACACTGAAGCTTTCTTT.

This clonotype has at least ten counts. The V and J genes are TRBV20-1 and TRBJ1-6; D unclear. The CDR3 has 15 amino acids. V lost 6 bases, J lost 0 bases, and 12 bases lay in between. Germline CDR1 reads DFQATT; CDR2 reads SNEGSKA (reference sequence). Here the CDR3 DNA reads TGCAGTGCCAGGCGGCGAAGCTCCTATAATTCACCCCTCCACTTT. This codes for CSARRRSSYNSPLHF.

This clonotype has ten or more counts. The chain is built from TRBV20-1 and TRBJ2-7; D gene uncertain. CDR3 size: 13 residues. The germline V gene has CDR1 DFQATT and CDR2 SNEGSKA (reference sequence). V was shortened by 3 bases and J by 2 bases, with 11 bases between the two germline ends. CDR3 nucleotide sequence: TGCAGTGCTAGCGGCCAGGTTCCCTACGAGCAGTACTTC. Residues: CSASGQVPYEQYF.

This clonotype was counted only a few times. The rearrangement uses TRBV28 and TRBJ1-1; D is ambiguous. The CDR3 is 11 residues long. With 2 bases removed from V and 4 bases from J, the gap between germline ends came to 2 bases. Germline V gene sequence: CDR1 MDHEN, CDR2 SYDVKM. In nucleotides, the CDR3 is TGTGCCAGCAGTTTACGCACTGAAGCTTTCTTT. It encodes CASSLRTEAFF.

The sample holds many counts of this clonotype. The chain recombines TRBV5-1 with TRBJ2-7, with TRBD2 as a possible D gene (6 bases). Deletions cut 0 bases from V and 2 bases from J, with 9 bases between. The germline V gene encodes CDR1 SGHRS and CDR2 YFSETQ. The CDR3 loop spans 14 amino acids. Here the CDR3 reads CASSLAGTPYEQYF. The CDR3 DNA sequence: TGCGCCAGCAGCTTGGCCGGGACTCCCTACGAGCAGTACTTC.

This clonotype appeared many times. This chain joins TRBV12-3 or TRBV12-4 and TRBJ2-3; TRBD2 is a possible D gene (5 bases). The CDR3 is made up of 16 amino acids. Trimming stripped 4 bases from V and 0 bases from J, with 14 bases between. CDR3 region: CASSSLSGASTDTQYF. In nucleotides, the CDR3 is TGTGCCAGCAGTTCCCTAAGCGGAGCTAGCACAGATACGCAGTATTTT.

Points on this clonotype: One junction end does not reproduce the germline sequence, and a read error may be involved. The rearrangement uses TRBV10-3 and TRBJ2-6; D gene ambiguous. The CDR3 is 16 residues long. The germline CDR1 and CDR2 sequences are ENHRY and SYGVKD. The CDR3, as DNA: TGTGCCATCAGTGACATCGGCCTCTCTGTGGCCAACGTCCTGACTTTC. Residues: CAISDIGLSVANVLTF.

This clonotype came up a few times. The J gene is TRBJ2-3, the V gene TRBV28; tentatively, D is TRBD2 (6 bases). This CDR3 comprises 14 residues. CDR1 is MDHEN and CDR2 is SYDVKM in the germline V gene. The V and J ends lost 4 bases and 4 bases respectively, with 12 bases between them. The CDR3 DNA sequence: TGTGCCAGCAGTTCAAGACTAGTTCCAGATACGCAGTATTTT. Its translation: CASSSRLVPDTQYF.

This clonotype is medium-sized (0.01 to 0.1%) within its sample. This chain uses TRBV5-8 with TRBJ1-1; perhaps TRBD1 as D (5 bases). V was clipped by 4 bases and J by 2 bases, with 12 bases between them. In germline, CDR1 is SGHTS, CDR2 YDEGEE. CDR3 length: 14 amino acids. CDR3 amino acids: CASSLTGRNTEAFF. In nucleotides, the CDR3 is TGTGCCAGCAGCCTCACAGGACGTAACACTGAAGCTTTCTTT.

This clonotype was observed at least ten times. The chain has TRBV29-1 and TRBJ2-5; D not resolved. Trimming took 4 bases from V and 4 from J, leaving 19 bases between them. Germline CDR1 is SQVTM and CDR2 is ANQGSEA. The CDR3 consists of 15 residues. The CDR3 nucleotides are TGCAGCGTTGCGGGCTACGAGCCGGGCCCAGAGACCCAGTACTTC. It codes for CSVAGYEPGPETQYF.

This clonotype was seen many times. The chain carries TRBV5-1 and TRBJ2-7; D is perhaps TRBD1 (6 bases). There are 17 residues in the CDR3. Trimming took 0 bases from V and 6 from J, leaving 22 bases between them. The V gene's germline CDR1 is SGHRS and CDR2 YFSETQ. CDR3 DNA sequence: TGCGCCAGCAGCTTGGGGACAGTCCTGAGGGGTATTGGCGAGCAGTACTTC. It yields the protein CASSLGTVLRGIGEQYF.

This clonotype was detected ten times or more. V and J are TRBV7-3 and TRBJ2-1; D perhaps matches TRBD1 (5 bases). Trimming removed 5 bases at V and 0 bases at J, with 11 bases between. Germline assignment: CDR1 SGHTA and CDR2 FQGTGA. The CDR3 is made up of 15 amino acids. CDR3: CASSQGTSSYNEQFF. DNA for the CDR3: TGTGCCAGCAGCCAGGGAACGAGCTCCTACAATGAGCAGTTCTTC. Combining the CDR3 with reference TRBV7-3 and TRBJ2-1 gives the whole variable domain GAGVSQTPSNKVTEKGKYVELRCDPISGHTALYWYRQSLGQGPEFLIYFQGTGAADDSGLPNDRFFAVRPEGSVSTLKIQRTERGDSAVYLCASSQGTSSYNEQFFGPGTRLTVL.

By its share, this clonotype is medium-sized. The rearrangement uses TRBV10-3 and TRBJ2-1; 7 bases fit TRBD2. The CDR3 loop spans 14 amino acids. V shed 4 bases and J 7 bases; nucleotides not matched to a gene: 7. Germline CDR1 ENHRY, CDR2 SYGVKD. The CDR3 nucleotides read TGTGCCATCAGTGTGCGACGGGAGGATAATGAGCAGTTCTTC. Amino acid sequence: CAISVRREDNEQFF.

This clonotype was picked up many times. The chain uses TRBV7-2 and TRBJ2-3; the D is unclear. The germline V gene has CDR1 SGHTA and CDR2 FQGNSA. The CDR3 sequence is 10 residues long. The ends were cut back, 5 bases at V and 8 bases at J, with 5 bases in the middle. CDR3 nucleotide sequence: TGTGCCAGCAGCGTCCGTACGCAGTATTTT. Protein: CASSVRTQYF.

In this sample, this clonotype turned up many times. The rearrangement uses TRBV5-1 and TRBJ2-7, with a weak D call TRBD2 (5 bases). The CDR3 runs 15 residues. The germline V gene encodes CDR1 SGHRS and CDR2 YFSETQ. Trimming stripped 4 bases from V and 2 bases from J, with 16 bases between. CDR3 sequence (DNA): TGCGCCAGCAGCCCCGAGCCAGCGAGGGCCTACGAGCAGTACTTC. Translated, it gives CASSPEPARAYEQYF.

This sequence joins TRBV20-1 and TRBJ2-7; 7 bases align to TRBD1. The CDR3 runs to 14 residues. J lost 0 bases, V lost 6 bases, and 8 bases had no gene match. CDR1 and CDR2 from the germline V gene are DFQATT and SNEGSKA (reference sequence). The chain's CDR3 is CSASRDSVSYEQYF. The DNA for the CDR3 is TGCAGTGCCTCCCGGGACAGCGTCTCCTACGAGCAGTACTTC.